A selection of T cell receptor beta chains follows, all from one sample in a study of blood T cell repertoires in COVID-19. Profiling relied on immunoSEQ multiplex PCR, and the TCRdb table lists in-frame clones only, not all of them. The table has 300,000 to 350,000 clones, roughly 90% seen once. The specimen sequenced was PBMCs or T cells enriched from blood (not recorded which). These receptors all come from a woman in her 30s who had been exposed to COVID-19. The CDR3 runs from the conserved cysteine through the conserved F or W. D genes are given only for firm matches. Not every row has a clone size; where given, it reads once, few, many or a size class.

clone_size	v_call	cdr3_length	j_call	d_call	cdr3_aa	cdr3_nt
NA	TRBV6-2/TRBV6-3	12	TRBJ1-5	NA	CASSPPMQPQHF	TGTGCCAGCAGTCCCCCCATGCAGCCCCAGCATTTT
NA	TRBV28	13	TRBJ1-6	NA	CASSFFLRKPLHF	TGTGCCAGCAGTTTTTTCCTAAGAAAACCCCTCCACTTT
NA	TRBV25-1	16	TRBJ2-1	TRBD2	CASSAEAGGYWDEQFF	TGTGCCAGCAGTGCCGAAGCGGGAGGGTATTGGGATGAGCAGTTCTTC
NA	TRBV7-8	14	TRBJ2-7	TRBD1	CASKRTGKFDEQYF	TGTGCCAGCAAAAGGACAGGGAAATTTGACGAGCAGTACTTC
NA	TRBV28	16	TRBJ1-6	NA	CASAATGEGYNSPLHF	TGTGCCAGCGCAGCAACGGGGGAGGGGTATAATTCACCCCTCCACTTT
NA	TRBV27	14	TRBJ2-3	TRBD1	CASSLTGGAGTQYF	TGTGCCAGCAGTTTAACAGGGGGCGCCGGTACGCAGTATTTT
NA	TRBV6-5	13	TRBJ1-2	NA	CASSYGGLLGYTF	TGTGCCAGCAGTTACGGCGGGTTACTTGGCTACACCTTC
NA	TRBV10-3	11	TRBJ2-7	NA	CAISPGAEQYF	TGTGCCATCAGCCCTGGGGCCGAGCAGTACTTC
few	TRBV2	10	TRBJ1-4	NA	CASRGLGLFF	TGTGCCAGCAGGGGCCTTGGACTGTTTTTT
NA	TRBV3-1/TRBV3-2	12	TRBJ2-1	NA	CASSQGVREQFF	TGTGCCAGCAGCCAAGGCGTGAGGGAGCAGTTCTTC
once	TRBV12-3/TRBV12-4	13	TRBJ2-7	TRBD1	CASSGTGSYEQYF	TGTGCCAGCAGTGGGACAGGGAGTTACGAGCAGTACTTC
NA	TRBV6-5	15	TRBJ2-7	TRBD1	CASNGYRGDSYEQYF	TGTGCCAGCAACGGTTACAGGGGAGACTCCTACGAGCAGTACTTC
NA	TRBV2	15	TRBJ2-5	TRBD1	CASSQQGLEGETQYF	TGTGCCAGCTCACAACAGGGGTTGGAAGGCGAGACCCAGTACTTC
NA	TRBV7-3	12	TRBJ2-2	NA	CASSLNAGELFF	TGTGCCAGCAGTCTTAATGCGGGGGAGCTGTTTTTT
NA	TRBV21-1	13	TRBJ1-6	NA	CASSKMGLAPLHF	TGTGCCAGCAGCAAGATGGGCTTGGCGCCCCTCCACTTT
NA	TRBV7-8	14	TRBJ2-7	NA	CASSSQGWPYEQYF	TGTGCCAGCAGCTCCCAGGGATGGCCCTACGAGCAGTACTTC
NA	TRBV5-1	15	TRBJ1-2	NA	CASSLVLGGNYGYTF	TGCGCCAGCAGCTTGGTTCTAGGGGGTAACTATGGCTACACCTTC
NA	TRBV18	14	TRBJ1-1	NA	CASSPAALNTEAFF	TGTGCCAGCTCACCAGCGGCCCTTAACACTGAAGCTTTCTTT
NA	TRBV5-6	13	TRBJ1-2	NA	CASSLAGGYGYTF	TGTGCCAGCAGCTTGGCGGGTGGCTATGGCTACACCTTC
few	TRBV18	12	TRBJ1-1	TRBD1	CASSDRVGEAFF	TGTGCCAGCTCGGACAGGGTGGGTGAAGCTTTCTTT
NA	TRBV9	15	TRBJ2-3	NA	CASSVVQGRADTQYF	TGTGCCAGCAGCGTAGTGCAGGGGCGGGCAGATACGCAGTATTTT
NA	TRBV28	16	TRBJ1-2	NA	CASSSSRDSEGYGYTF	TGTGCCAGCAGTTCATCCCGGGACTCGGAGGGCTATGGCTACACCTTC
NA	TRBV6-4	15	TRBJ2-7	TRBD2	CASSLLAGVNYEQYF	TGTGCCAGCAGCCTACTAGCGGGAGTCAACTACGAGCAGTACTTC
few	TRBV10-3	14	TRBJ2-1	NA	CAIATGSSYNEQFF	TGTGCCATCGCGACCGGGAGCTCCTACAATGAGCAGTTCTTC
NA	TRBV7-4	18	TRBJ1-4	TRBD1	CASSLAGRRDSTNEKLFF	TGTGCCAGCAGCTTAGCGGGCAGGCGGGACAGCACTAATGAAAAACTGTTTTTT
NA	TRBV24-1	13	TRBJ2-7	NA	CATRTGEGGEQYF	TGTGCCACCCGAACGGGGGAAGGAGGGGAGCAGTACTTC
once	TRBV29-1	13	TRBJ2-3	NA	CSGHLPGTDTQYF	TGCAGCGGCCACCTACCCGGCACAGATACGCAGTATTTT
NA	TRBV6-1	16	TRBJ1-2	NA	CASSEALGGVSYGYTF	TGTGCCAGCAGTGAAGCTTTGGGGGGGGTTAGCTATGGCTACACCTTC
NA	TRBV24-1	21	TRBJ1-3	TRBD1	CATSATPGTGDGIRGGNTIYF	TGTGCCACCAGTGCTACCCCGGGGACAGGGGACGGAATACGTGGTGGAAACACCATATATTTT
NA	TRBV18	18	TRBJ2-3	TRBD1	CASSPDWSDREVADTQYF	TGTGCCAGCTCACCAGATTGGTCGGACAGGGAAGTTGCAGATACGCAGTATTTT
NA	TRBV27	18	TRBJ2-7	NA	CASSVRTPSTPFSYEQYF	TGTGCCAGCAGTGTTAGGACACCCAGCACACCCTTTTCCTACGAGCAGTACTTC
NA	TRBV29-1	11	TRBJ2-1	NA	CSFTRGRGEFF	TGCAGCTTTACCCGGGGCAGGGGTGAGTTCTTC
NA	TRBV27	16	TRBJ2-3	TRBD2	CASSARLAGGRDTQYF	TGTGCCAGCAGTGCGCGCCTAGCGGGAGGGCGAGATACGCAGTATTTT
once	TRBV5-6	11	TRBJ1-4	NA	CASSLEGLLFF	TGTGCCAGCAGCTTGGAGGGGTTGCTGTTTTTT
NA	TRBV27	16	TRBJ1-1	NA	CASSLTRPGAKTEAFF	TGTGCCAGCAGCCTAACCCGACCGGGAGCTAAGACTGAAGCTTTCTTT
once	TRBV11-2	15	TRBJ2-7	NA	CASSPTWPGDYEQYF	TGTGCCAGCAGCCCCACGTGGCCCGGGGACTACGAGCAGTACTTC
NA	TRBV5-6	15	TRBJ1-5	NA	CASSLESRGNQPQHF	TGTGCCAGCAGTTTGGAATCCCGGGGCAATCAGCCCCAGCATTTT
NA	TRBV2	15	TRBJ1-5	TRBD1	CASSGGTDSNQPQHF	TGTGCCAGCAGTGGGGGGACAGATAGCAATCAGCCCCAGCATTTT
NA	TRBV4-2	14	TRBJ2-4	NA	CASSRSQTRGIQYF	TGTGCCAGCAGCCGAAGCCAAACCCGGGGCATTCAGTACTTC
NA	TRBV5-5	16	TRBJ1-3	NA	CASSQRWGDEENTIYF	TGTGCCAGCAGCCAGAGGTGGGGGGATGAGGAAAACACCATATATTTT
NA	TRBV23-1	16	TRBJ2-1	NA	CASSQIATSKINEQFF	TGCGCCAGCAGTCAGATCGCTACTAGTAAGATCAATGAGCAGTTCTTC
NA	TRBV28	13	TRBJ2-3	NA	CASTTSSTDTQYF	TGTGCCAGCACAACCAGTAGCACAGATACGCAGTATTTT
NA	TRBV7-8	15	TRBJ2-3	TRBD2	CASSSLSSGFRPPYF	TGTGCCAGCAGCTCGTTGTCTAGCGGATTCAGACCGCCGTATTTT
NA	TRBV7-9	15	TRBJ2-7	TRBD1	CASSRTGTGNHEQYF	TGTGCCAGCAGCCGTACCGGGACAGGGAACCACGAGCAGTACTTC
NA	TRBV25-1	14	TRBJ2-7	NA	CASSEPGFTYEQYF	TGTGCCAGCAGTGAACCGGGATTCACCTACGAGCAGTACTTC
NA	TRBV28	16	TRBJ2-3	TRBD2	CASSLRSGRATDTQYF	TGTGCCAGCAGTCTTCGGAGCGGGAGGGCCACAGATACGCAGTATTTT